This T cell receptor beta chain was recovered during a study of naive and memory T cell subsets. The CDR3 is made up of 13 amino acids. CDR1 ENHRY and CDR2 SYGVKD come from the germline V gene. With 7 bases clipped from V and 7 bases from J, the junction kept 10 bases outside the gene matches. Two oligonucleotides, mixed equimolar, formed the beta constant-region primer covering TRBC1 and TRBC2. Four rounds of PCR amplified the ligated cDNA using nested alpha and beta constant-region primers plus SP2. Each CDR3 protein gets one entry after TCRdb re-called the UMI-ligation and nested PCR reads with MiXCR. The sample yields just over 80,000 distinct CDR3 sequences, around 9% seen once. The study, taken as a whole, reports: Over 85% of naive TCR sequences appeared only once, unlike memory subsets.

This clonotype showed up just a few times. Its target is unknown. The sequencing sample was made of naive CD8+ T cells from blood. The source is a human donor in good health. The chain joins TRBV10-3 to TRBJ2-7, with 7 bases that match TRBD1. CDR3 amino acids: CAITSPQGWEQYF. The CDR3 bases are TGTGCCATCACCAGCCCACAGGGGTGGGAGCAGTACTTC.